These 7 T cell receptor beta chains share one sample of origin, sequenced in a study of cytomegalovirus exposure and HLA in healthy donors. PCR primers comprised 60 Vbeta and 13 Jbeta primers. Repertoires were generated with immunoSEQ multiplex PCR, while TCRdb's copy carries only in-frame clones and drops some. The sample has 95,000 to 150,000 clones; approximately 72% are singletons. Sequenced: PBMCs. The source is a man aged 18 to 30 in good health and CMV-seronegative.

The chain uses TRBV14 and TRBJ2-2; D unresolved. The germline gives CDR1 SGHDN, CDR2 FVKESK. Trimming pared 4 bases from V and 7 bases from J, leaving 13 bases between. CDR3 size: 14 residues. The DNA for the CDR3 is TGTGCCAGCAGCCGCAGTGCGGTACGCGGGGAGCTGTTTTTT. As protein: CASSRSAVRGELFF.

This rearrangement joins TRBV27 to TRBJ2-1, with 9 positions matching TRBD2. The CDR3 has 15 residues. J gave up 5 bases and V 3 bases, and 5 bases lay outside the gene matches. The V gene's germline CDR1 is MNHEY and CDR2 SMNVEV (reference sequence). The CDR3 spells CASSFWASGDNEQFF. CDR3 nucleotides: TGTGCCAGCAGTTTTTGGGCTAGCGGGGACAATGAGCAGTTCTTC.

V is TRBV28 and J is TRBJ1-2, with a possible D match to TRBD1 (5 bases). The CDR3 extends over 16 amino acids. Per germline, CDR1 MDHEN and CDR2 SYDVKM. V lost 1 base to trimming and J lost 4 bases, with 16 bases between them. The CDR3: CASSLYPPPGRYGYTF. CDR3 bases: TGTGCCAGCAGTTTATACCCCCCTCCAGGGCGCTATGGCTACACCTTC.

The V call is TRBV5-4, the J call TRBJ1-1, with a possible D match to TRBD1 (5 bases). The V end lost 2 bases, the J end lost 4 bases, and 15 bases lay between the germline ends. The CDR3 is 15 amino acids. In germline, CDR1 is SGHNT, CDR2 YYREEE (reference sequence). The chain's CDR3 is CASSFVAGRATEAFF. The CDR3 nucleotides are TGTGCCAGCAGCTTCGTGGCAGGGCGAGCCACTGAAGCTTTCTTT. The full variable domain, its missing parts supplied by reference TRBV5-4 and TRBJ1-1, is ETGVTQSPTHLIKTRGQQVTLRCSSQSGHNTVSWYQQALGQGPQFIFQYYREEENGRGNFPPRFSGLQFPNYSSELNVNALELDDSALYLCASSFVAGRATEAFFGQGTRLTVV.

The chain couples TRBV27 to TRBJ2-7; 8 bases are shared with TRBD1. CDR3 length equals 14 residues. The V gene's germline CDR1 is MNHEY and CDR2 SMNVEV (reference sequence). After removal of 5 bases from V and 3 bases from J, the junction contained 6 bases not matched to a gene. The CDR3 DNA reads as TGTGCCAGCAGTACCGGGACAGGCCTCTACGAGCAGTACTTC. Translating it yields CASSTGTGLYEQYF.

For this clone: Other nucleotide sequences from this sample produce the same CDR3. This chain connects TRBV25-1 to TRBJ2-7, with 7 bases lining up with TRBD1. The length of the CDR3 is 14 residues. V was clipped by 0 bases and J by 2 bases; unmatched bases: 1. Germline CDR1 MGHDK, CDR2 SYGVNS. CDR3 bases: TGTGCCAGCAGTGAATACAGGGGGACCTACGAGCAGTACTTC. It yields the protein CASSEYRGTYEQYF.

This clone was seen more than once but under ten times. This chain links TRBV4-3 with TRBJ2-5; 10 nucleotides agree with TRBD2. The J call is uncertain, as TRBJ2-7 better fits the DNA end. The germline V gene encodes CDR1 LGHNA and CDR2 YSLEER. The CDR3 loop spans 17 amino acids. The CDR3 region has the DNA TGCGCCAGCAGCCAAAGCCCGGTGGCTAGCGGGAGCAACGAGCAGTACTTC. Translated: CASSQSPVASGSNEQYF.